This T cell receptor beta chain was captured in a study of response to subunit inactivated influenza vaccine. Study conclusions and caveats: That few new T cells are recruited by each seasonal influenza vaccination was the authors' suggestion.

MiXCR, applied by TCRdb to the RT-PCR reads, yields one record per CDR3 protein. This sample yields 710,000 or so distinct CDR3 sequences, of which roughly 14% are seen a single time; around 10% belongs to the top ten. The V segment lost 3 bases and the J segment 7 bases; nucleotides outside the gene matches: 6. The V gene's germline CDR1 is SGHRS and CDR2 YFSETQ. CDR3 length: 13 residues. This clonotype has only a few counts. Its target is unknown. This rearrangement joins TRBV5-1 to TRBJ1-1, with TRBD1 matching 7 bases. The source was PBMCs from blood, collected about 12 days after vaccination. This receptor was identified in a man in his forties or fifties who received an inactivated influenza vaccine. The chain's CDR3 is CASSWDSRGEAFF. In DNA, the CDR3 is TGCGCCAGCAGCTGGGACAGTAGGGGTGAAGCTTTCTTT.